One sample yielded the 30 T cell receptor beta chains listed below, sequenced in a study of blood T cell repertoires in COVID-19. Here immunoSEQ multiplex PCR was the method, and the copy in TCRdb shows in-frame clones only, minus some. The table records some 220,000 clones, around three quarters of them present only once. Sequenced: peripheral blood. The receptors here all came from an older woman with acute or convalescent COVID-19.

A word on this clone: Other DNA variants within this sample encode the same CDR3. The V gene is TRBV18, the J gene TRBJ1-2; D perhaps matches TRBD1 (6 bases). The CDR3 has 14 residues. From germline, CDR1 is KGHSH and CDR2 LQKENI. Trimming pared 3 bases from V and 4 bases from J, leaving 12 bases between. The chain's CDR3 is CASSPPGTTYGYTF. CDR3 sequence (DNA): TGTGCCAGCTCACCTCCCGGGACAACCTATGGCTACACCTTC.

In this sample, this clone turned up once. The chain employs TRBV7-2 and TRBJ2-7; possibly TRBD1 for D (6 bases). V lost 5 bases to trimming and J lost 4 bases, with 18 bases between them. The CDR3 contains 15 residues. Germline CDR1 SGHTA, CDR2 FQGNSA. CDR3 region: CASSLHREARYEQYF. CDR3 sequence (DNA): TGTGCCAGCAGCCTCCACAGGGAAGCCCGTTACGAGCAGTACTTC.

V is TRBV19 and J is TRBJ1-1; D is possibly TRBD1 (5 bases). V was clipped by 2 bases and J by 6 bases, with 16 bases between them. The V gene's germline CDR1 is LNHDA and CDR2 SQIVND (reference sequence). The CDR3 extends over 15 amino acids. CDR3 sequence (DNA): TGTGCCAGTAGTATACGGGCCAGGGAATTCGCTGAAGCTTTCTTT. This sequence encodes CASSIRAREFAEAFF.

This clone was seen more than once but under ten times. The chain carries TRBV25-1 and TRBJ1-1; no definite D call. Germline V gene sequence: CDR1 MGHDK, CDR2 SYGVNS. This CDR3 is built from 13 residues. V lost 0 bases to trimming and J lost 7 bases, with 9 bases between them. CDR3 DNA: TGTGCCAGCAGTGAATATTACCCTAATGAAGCTTTCTTT. Translation: CASSEYYPNEAFF.

The chain couples TRBV28 to TRBJ2-7, with TRBD1 matching over 8 bases. This CDR3 is built from 15 residues. The V gene's germline CDR1 is MDHEN and CDR2 SYDVKM. The J segment lost 3 bases and the V segment lost 5 bases, leaving 9 bases of the junction unmatched. Here the CDR3 reads CASSPGDRRDYEQYF. CDR3 bases: TGTGCCAGCAGTCCGGGGGACAGGCGGGACTACGAGCAGTACTTC.

This clone was seen a handful of times. The J gene is TRBJ2-3, the V gene TRBV19; 10 bases map to TRBD1. V gave up 7 bases and J gave up 4 bases; unmatched junction bases: 14. Germline CDR1 LNHDA, CDR2 SQIVND (reference sequence). CDR3 length equals 17 residues. The DNA of the CDR3 is TGTGCCAGTACATCCGGGACAGGGGTACGTGGAGCAGATACGCAGTATTTT. It yields the protein CASTSGTGVRGADTQYF.

The J gene is TRBJ2-4, the V gene TRBV5-6; TRBD2 matches 15 bases. V shed 4 bases, J shed 7 bases, and the junction held 6 bases outside the gene matches. This CDR3 has 16 amino acids. The germline CDR1 and CDR2 sequences are SGHDT and YYEEEE. CDR3 sequence (DNA): TGTGCCAGCAGCCTCTTGGGACTAGCGGGGGGCAACATTCAGTACTTC. It encodes CASSLLGLAGGNIQYF.

A remark on this clone: The germline gene is not matched at one end of the junction; a read error may be the cause. The CDR3 bases are TGTGCCAGCAGCTTTCTTAGTACGGGACAGGGCGTCTTC. It is translated as CASSFLSTGQGVF. V usage is TRBV5-6 and J usage is TRBJ2-4, with 9 nucleotides matching TRBD1. The CDR3 runs to 13 residues. Looked up from germline, CDR1 is SGHDT and CDR2 is YYEEEE.

Of note for this clone: Mismatch with germline at one junction end may stem from a read error. The V gene is TRBV3-1 (or the pseudogene TRBV3-2), the J gene TRBJ2-5; 7 positions match TRBD1. Per the germline V gene, CDR1 is LGHDT and CDR2 is YNNKEL (reference sequence). The CDR3 is made up of 12 amino acids. The CDR3 DNA reads as TGTGCCAGCAGCCAAGAGTGGACAGGACGCGACTTC. Translated: CASSQEWTGRDF.

The chain couples TRBV7-6 to TRBJ2-3; no reliable D call. Germline V CDR1 and CDR2: SGHVS, FNYEAQ. Trimming pared 1 base from V and 9 bases from J, leaving 11 bases between. The CDR3 runs to 13 residues. CDR3 protein: CASSLDGGSTQYF. CDR3 in DNA: TGTGCCAGCAGCTTAGATGGCGGATCAACGCAGTATTTT.

The chain uses TRBV24-1 and TRBJ1-2; maybe TRBD1 (5 bases). Trimming left V 4 bases short and J 6 bases short, with 20 bases between. CDR3 length: 16 residues. Looked up from germline, CDR1 is KGHDR and CDR2 is SFDVKD. The CDR3 loop reads CATSDPSTATLHGYTF. The CDR3 coding sequence is TGTGCCACCAGTGACCCGTCGACAGCCACCCTTCATGGCTACACCTTC.

CDR3: CASGKIKTGRETQYF. The CDR3 DNA sequence: TGTGCCAGCGGAAAAATAAAAACAGGGCGGGAGACCCAGTACTTC. The chain has TRBV5-4 and TRBJ2-5; weak D call: TRBD1 (6 bases). CDR1 is SGHNT, CDR2 YYREEE, per germline (reference sequence). CDR3 length equals 15 residues. Deletions cut 7 bases from V and 5 bases from J, with 21 bases between.

This clone was observed a few times. V usage is TRBV21-1 and J usage is TRBJ2-2; TRBD1 reflects the table's D call only, with no check against the DNA. TRBV21-1 is noted as a pseudogene. The CDR3 totals 14 residues. The CDR3: CASSKDRVAGELFF. The CDR3 nucleotides read TGTGCCAGCAGCAAAGACAGGGTGGCCGGGGAGCTGTTTTTT.

V is TRBV2 and J is TRBJ2-2; 11 bases agree with TRBD1. Trimming at V came to 7 bases and at J to 6 bases, leaving 1 base not matched to a gene. The CDR3 has 13 amino acids. From germline, CDR1 is SNHLY and CDR2 FYNNEI. CDR3 coding DNA: TGTGCCAGCACGGGACAGGGGGCCGGGGAGCTGTTTTTT. This gives the protein CASTGQGAGELFF.

J is TRBJ2-6 and V is TRBV23-1; TRBD1 is a possible D gene (7 bases). TRBV23-1 is recorded as an ORF, its role being uncertain. The CDR3 length is 17 residues. The V end lost 2 bases, the J end lost 0 bases, and 11 bases lay between the germline ends. Here the CDR3 DNA reads TGCGCCAGCAGTCAACAGGGGGGTTCCTCTGGGGCCAACGTCCTGACTTTC. Protein product: CASSQQGGSSGANVLTF.

The chain links TRBV5-4 to TRBJ2-2; TRBD2 aligns across 9 bases. J lost 1 base, V lost 1 base, and 2 bases had no gene match. The CDR3 length is 16 residues. Germline V lookup: CDR1 SGHNT, CDR2 YYREEE (reference sequence). CDR3 protein: CASSLLRGGNTGELFF. The CDR3 bases are TGTGCCAGCAGCTTGTTGCGGGGGGGGAACACCGGGGAGCTGTTTTTT.

The chain has TRBV6-4 and TRBJ2-2; D might be TRBD2 (6 bases). Trimming removed 6 bases from V and 4 bases from J, with 9 bases in between. This CDR3 has 13 residues. Germline CDR1 and CDR2: MRHNA and SNTAGT. The CDR3: CASSGTSTGELFF. The CDR3, as DNA: TGTGCCAGCAGCGGGACTTCCACCGGGGAGCTGTTTTTT.

The count of this clone is one. The V call is TRBV30, the J call TRBJ2-3; possibly TRBD2 for D (5 bases). The germline CDR1 and CDR2 sequences are GTSNPN and SVGIG (reference sequence). There are 16 residues in the CDR3. The V end lost 0 bases, the J end lost 2 bases, and 15 bases lay between the germline ends. The CDR3 protein is CAWSVRGRLNTDTQYF. The CDR3 DNA reads as TGTGCCTGGAGTGTACGAGGGCGGCTAAACACAGATACGCAGTATTTT.

J is TRBJ2-1 and V is TRBV5-5; 12 bases agree with TRBD2. Trimming at V came to 0 bases and at J to 15 bases, leaving 4 bases not matched to a gene. Germline values: CDR1 SGHKS, CDR2 YYEKEE (reference sequence). The CDR3 consists of 13 residues. The DNA of the CDR3 is TGTGCCAGCAGCTTGGCTAGCGGGGGGGTAGGGTTCTTC. Encoded protein: CASSLASGGVGFF. Full variable domain (rest looked up from reference TRBV5-5 and TRBJ2-1): DAGVTQSPTHLIKTRGQQVTLRCSPISGHKSVSWYQQVLGQGPQFIFQYYEKEERGRGNFPDRFSARQFPNYSSELNVNALLLGDSALYLCASSLASGGVGFFGPGTRLTVL.

This clone was detected only a few times. This chain connects TRBV3-1 (or the pseudogene TRBV3-2) to TRBJ1-1; D uncertain. Germline V lookup: CDR1 LGHDT, CDR2 YNNKEL (reference sequence). V shed 5 bases and J shed 0 bases, with 10 bases lying between them. The CDR3 is made up of 14 amino acids. The CDR3 DNA follows: TGTGCCAGCAGCGATATACAAGTGAACACTGAAGCTTTCTTT. Translated: CASSDIQVNTEAFF.

This chain links TRBV25-1 with TRBJ2-1; D gene ambiguous. Trimming took 8 bases from V and 0 from J, leaving 14 bases between them. The CDR3 is made up of 15 amino acids. Germline loops: CDR1 MGHDK, CDR2 SYGVNS. The CDR3 DNA reads TGTGCCAGCGCCCCCCCAGGAAGCTCCTACAATGAGCAGTTCTTC. Translating it yields CASAPPGSSYNEQFF. Complete variable domain (other parts from reference TRBV25-1 and TRBJ2-1): EADIYQTPRYLVIGTGKKITLECSQTMGHDKMYWYQQDPGMELHLIHYSYGVNSTEKGDLSSESTVSRIRTEHFPLTLESARPSHTSQYLCASAPPGSSYNEQFFGPGTRLTVL.

The chain has TRBV6-5 and TRBJ2-7; a weak D match, TRBD1 (5 bases). Trimming stripped 5 bases from V and 2 bases from J, with 16 bases between. Looked up from germline, CDR1 is MNHEY and CDR2 is SVGAGI. CDR3 length equals 15 residues. This chain's CDR3 is CASSLGHLGTYEQYF. The CDR3 bases are TGTGCCAGCAGTCTCGGACACCTTGGAACCTACGAGCAGTACTTC.

The chain is built from TRBV19 and TRBJ2-7; possibly TRBD1 for D (5 bases). CDR3 size: 16 residues. V lost 3 bases to trimming and J lost 4 bases, with 19 bases between them. CDR1 is LNHDA and CDR2 is SQIVND in the germline V gene (reference sequence). This CDR3 is CASSMSLTVTSYEQYF. In nucleotides, the CDR3 is TGTGCCAGTAGTATGTCTCTGACAGTAACGTCTTACGAGCAGTACTTC.

The chain combines TRBV5-5 with TRBJ2-3, with TRBD1 identical over 10 bases. After removal of 4 bases from V and 4 bases from J, the junction contained 6 bases not matched to a gene. This CDR3 is 15 amino acids long. CDR1 is SGHKS and CDR2 is YYEKEE in the germline V gene (reference sequence). CDR3 sequence reads: CASSGFDRGPDTQYF. The CDR3 region has the DNA TGTGCCAGCAGCGGTTTTGACAGGGGGCCAGATACGCAGTATTTT.

Only one count was recorded for this clone. This chain links TRBV2 with TRBJ2-2; no clear D gene. From germline, CDR1 is SNHLY and CDR2 FYNNEI. CDR3 length: 13 amino acids. Trimming took off 4 bases at V and 6 bases at J, with 9 bases between the two ends. DNA of the CDR3: TGTGCCAGCAGTGCTCGAGATTCCGGGGAGCTGTTTTTT. This translates into CASSARDSGELFF.

This chain links TRBV2 with TRBJ2-7; D is unclear. Germline CDR1 SNHLY, CDR2 FYNNEI. The CDR3 has 14 residues. The V gene lost 3 bases and the J gene lost 5 bases, with 14 bases spanning the gap. The CDR3 bases are TGTGCCAGCAGTGATACGGCAGTCGAGGACGAGCAGTACTTC. It is translated as CASSDTAVEDEQYF.

This rearrangement joins TRBV5-1 to TRBJ2-7; 11 bases match TRBD2. The CDR3 runs to 19 residues. V was pared by 2 bases and J by 3 bases, with 16 bases of the junction left unmatched. Germline V gene lookup returns CDR1 SGHRS and CDR2 YFSETQ. CDR3 DNA: TGCGCCAGCAGCTTTCGAGGGTCCGCGGGACTAGCGGTGGGCTACGAGCAGTACTTC. This encodes CASSFRGSAGLAVGYEQYF.

This clone was seen more than once but under ten times. The V and J genes are TRBV19 and TRBJ1-4; no clear D. V dropped 3 bases and J dropped 7 bases, with 15 bases sitting between them. The CDR3 has 15 amino acids. CDR1 and CDR2 from the germline V gene are LNHDA and SQIVND (reference sequence). CDR3 nucleotide sequence: TGTGCCAGTAGTATCAGAGAGGGCCTACTTGAAAAACTGTTTTTT. Translating gives CASSIREGLLEKLFF.

This chain uses TRBV3-1 (or the pseudogene TRBV3-2) with TRBJ2-5; TRBD2 might be the D (7 bases). Germline CDR1 and CDR2: LGHDT and YNNKEL (reference sequence). This CDR3 has 16 residues. Trimming took off 3 bases at V and 4 bases at J, with 18 bases between the two ends. CDR3: CASSHYQGPGGETQYF. Here the CDR3 DNA reads TGTGCCAGCAGCCACTACCAGGGGCCGGGGGGAGAGACCCAGTACTTC.

This sequence joins TRBV28 and TRBJ2-7; possible D gene TRBD2, 6 bases. Germline V gene sequence: CDR1 MDHEN, CDR2 SYDVKM. Trimming took 3 bases from V and 6 from J, leaving 12 bases between them. The CDR3 contains 13 residues. As DNA, the CDR3 is TGTGCCAGCAGTTTGGCAGGGCGGGGCGAGCAGTACTTC. This encodes CASSLAGRGEQYF. Supplemented by reference TRBV28 and TRBJ2-7, the full variable domain reads DVKVTQSSRYLVKRTGEKVFLECVQDMDHENMFWYRQDPGLGLRLIYFSYDVKMKEKGDIPEGYSVSREKKERFSLILESASTNQTSMYLCASSLAGRGEQYFGPGTRLTVT.